The 7 T cell receptor beta chains presented below share a single source sample, sequenced in a study of CD4 and CD8 cells across lung adenocarcinoma regions. From the PCR reads, TCRdb called clonotypes with MiXCR, one entry per CDR3 protein. Of fewer than 20,000 distinct CDR3 sequences listed, roughly 51% are singletons. The sequencing input was CD8+ T cells from the center of a lung tumor. The receptor source for this set is a female donor with lung adenocarcinoma. The CD4 and CD8 labels of this study may be unreliable.

V and J are TRBV10-3 and TRBJ2-1; D possibly corresponds to TRBD2 (7 bases). Trimming pared 8 bases from V and 4 bases from J, leaving 12 bases between. The CDR3 contains 13 residues. Germline V gene lookup returns CDR1 ENHRY and CDR2 SYGVKD. For the CDR3, the DNA is TGTGCCATCGGGGGGGCCAGGTACAATGAGCAGTTCTTC. This codes for CAIGGARYNEQFF.

Many counts were recorded for this clonotype. V usage is TRBV6-1 and J usage is TRBJ1-2; TRBD1 might be the D (5 bases). The V gene lost 0 bases and the J gene lost 6 bases, with 14 bases spanning the gap. CDR1 is MNHNS and CDR2 is SASEGT in the germline V gene. The CDR3 spans 15 residues. The CDR3 reads CASSEAYRYYDGYTF. The CDR3 region has the DNA TGTGCCAGCAGTGAAGCTTACAGGTATTACGATGGCTACACCTTC.

The chain couples TRBV6-5 to TRBJ2-3; D gene uncertain. Trimming took 0 bases from V and 3 from J, leaving 10 bases between them. Germline V gene sequence: CDR1 MNHEY, CDR2 SVGAGI. The CDR3 totals 15 residues. CDR3 residues: CASSYSGSGTDTQYF. The CDR3 nucleotides read TGTGCCAGCAGTTACTCTGGGTCTGGGACAGATACGCAGTATTTT.

This chain joins TRBV10-1 and TRBJ2-5, with D maybe TRBD2 (6 bases). The J call may not be correct, given that the DNA end is closer to TRBJ2-7. There are 14 residues in the CDR3. Germline CDR1 is WNHNN and CDR2 is SYGVQD (reference sequence). CDR3 nucleotides: TGCGCCAGCAGTGAAGGAGCTACGGGGGACGAGCAGTACTTC. Residues: CASSEGATGDEQYF.

The chain joins TRBV6-2 or TRBV6-3 to TRBJ2-1; 8 bases fit TRBD1. The end of the DNA fits TRBJ2-7 better, so the J call may be wrong. Germline V gene sequence: CDR1 MNHEY, CDR2 SVGEGT. The CDR3 contains 13 residues. The CDR3 region has the DNA TGTGCCAGCAGCGACCCAGGGGGCCACGAGCAGTACTTC. This sequence encodes CASSDPGGHEQYF.

The J gene is TRBJ2-5, the V gene TRBV27; tentative D call: TRBD2 (5 bases). Germline V gene lookup returns CDR1 MNHEY and CDR2 SMNVEV (reference sequence). CDR3 size: 11 residues. The ends were cut back, 6 bases at V and 11 bases at J, with 13 bases in the middle. The CDR3 coding sequence is TGTGCCAGCAGGTGCGGGTACGCGCAGTACTTC. Translating gives CASRCGYAQYF.

This clonotype came up a few times. The chain recombines TRBV6-1 with TRBJ2-5; a possible D gene is TRBD1 (6 bases). CDR3 length: 13 residues. Germline V gene data show CDR1 as MNHNS and CDR2 as SASEGT. Trimming took off 6 bases at V and 9 bases at J, with 17 bases between the two ends. The CDR3 loop is CASSPDSSRAQYF. CDR3 sequence (DNA): TGTGCCAGCAGCCCGGACAGCTCAAGGGCCCAGTACTTC.